This T cell receptor beta chain was captured in a study of blood T cell repertoires in COVID-19. Whole-study context: Acute and convalescent COVID-19 specimens originated in the United States, Italy and Spain. PBMCs, B-cell-depleted T cells, or T cells were the source of the cDNA or gDNA that made up the material.

Authors' analysis steps: Quantification of nucleated cells was approximated via reference gene primer amplification. Repertoires were generated with immunoSEQ multiplex PCR, while TCRdb's copy carries only in-frame clones and drops some. The V and J calls and the clone size are those of that table, but D and trimming were determined from the DNA. The table includes under 45,000 clones, 85% to 90% detected once. Per germline, CDR1 MDHEN and CDR2 SYDVKM. The CDR3 spans 14 residues. V was trimmed by 3 bases and J by 8 bases, leaving 13 bases between them. The chain is built from TRBV28 and TRBJ1-4; D is uncertain. Input material: peripheral blood. This clonotype was sampled from an older man with active COVID-19. The CDR3 protein is CASSFTILEEKLFF. Here the CDR3 DNA reads TGTGCCAGCAGTTTCACGATATTAGAGGAAAAACTGTTTTTT.